The clone carrying this T cell receptor (beta chain) appeared a few times. The antigen remains unidentified. TCRdb reanalysed the 5' RACE reads using MiXCR and keeps one entry per CDR3 protein. The repertoire holds nearly 200,000 distinct CDR3 sequences, approximately 16% seen once, with 40% in the top ten. This entry is derived from a study of identical twins. V lost 7 bases and J lost 9; bases outside the gene matches: 18. The CDR3 is 16 amino acids. CDR1 and CDR2 (germline): WSHSY, SAAADI. Overall study findings and caveats: Partly confounded zero-insertion analyses could result from invariant MAIT and iNKT cells.

The same specimen was also included in a second study, on T cells expressing NK-cell markers. As that study records: It was from sorted CD3+CD56+NKG2C+, CD3+CD56+NKG2C- and CD3+CD56-NKG2C+ T cells that TCR beta repertoires came. Of eight sequenced donors, seven were HCMV-seropositive and one HCMV-seronegative.

The source material was CD8+ T cells sorted from blood. The J gene is TRBJ1-5, the V gene TRBV10-2; 7 positions match TRBD1. The clonotype comes from a woman aged 18 to 35 in good health. Here the CDR3 DNA reads TGCGCCAGCACGGTGACAGGGCTATGTATAATTGTGCCCCAGCATTTT. Residues: CASTVTGLCIIVPQHF.